This T cell receptor beta chain was found in a study of identical twins. Trimming cost V 8 bases and J 0 bases, with 14 bases left between them. Germline CDR1 SNHLY, CDR2 FYNNEI. This CDR3 region has 15 residues. TCRdb ran MiXCR on the 5' RACE reads and lists one entry per CDR3 protein. There are some 500,000 distinct CDR3 sequences in the sample; approximately 14% occur only once, and roughly 0.56% lies in the top ten. These data were also filed under a second study, of yellow fever vaccine responses in identical twins.

V is TRBV2 and J is TRBJ2-4; a weak D match, TRBD2 (6 bases). The sample consisted of CD4+ T cells sorted from blood. This clonotype was sampled from a woman aged 18-35 years in good health. The CDR3 DNA reads TGTGCCAGCGGGGGGTTCCCTCTAGCCAAAAACATTCAGTACTTC. Translated, it gives CASGGFPLAKNIQYF.